The source of this TCR beta chain is a study of shared clonotypes between healthy human individuals. Study as a whole: The donors, two women and three men, were aged 18 to 49. There were three CD4 naive, three CD4 memory, two CD8 naive and one CD8 memory plates per donor.

Germline CDR1 MGHDK, CDR2 SYGVNS. Trimming took 4 bases from V and 3 from J, leaving 19 bases between them. The CDR3 runs 17 residues. Cells designated naive CD8 were CD45RO-negative and were positively selected for CCR7, with terminally differentiated effector memory CD45RA+ cells excluded. Free of recent acute infections or vaccinations, the donors were healthy HIV-negative adults. TCRdb keeps only in-frame clones here, not all; method: immunoSEQ multiplex PCR. The sample has about 2.1 million clones; about 93% are singletons. The chain employs TRBV25-1 and TRBJ1-5; D uncertain. Material: naive CD8+ T cells from PBMCs. The receptor was isolated from a man aged 18-30 years in good health. Some clones in this sample may be carry-over from other donors' samples. CDR3 in amino acids: CASSVVPNDVANQPQHF. The DNA of the CDR3 is TGTGCCAGCAGTGTAGTTCCGAATGACGTTGCCAATCAGCCCCAGCATTTT.